This T cell receptor beta chain was captured in a study of cytomegalovirus exposure and HLA in healthy donors. This clone was found a few times. The primer mix had 60 Vbeta and 13 Jbeta primers. Sequencing used immunoSEQ multiplex PCR; TCRdb keeps in-frame clones, though not all of them. In the table there are around 150,000 clones, around four fifths of which are singletons. V dropped 2 bases and J dropped 0 bases, with 14 bases sitting between them. This CDR3 spans 17 amino acids. The germline CDR1 and CDR2 sequences are MNHNS and SASEGT. The specimen sequenced was PBMCs. This TCR was sampled from a man aged 25-45 years in good health and CMV-seropositive. V is TRBV6-1 and J is TRBJ1-5, with D perhaps TRBD1 (5 bases). DNA of the CDR3: TGTGCCAGCAGTGAACGGGGGTTAATCGGTAGCAATCAGCCCCAGCATTTT. Its translation is CASSERGLIGSNQPQHF.